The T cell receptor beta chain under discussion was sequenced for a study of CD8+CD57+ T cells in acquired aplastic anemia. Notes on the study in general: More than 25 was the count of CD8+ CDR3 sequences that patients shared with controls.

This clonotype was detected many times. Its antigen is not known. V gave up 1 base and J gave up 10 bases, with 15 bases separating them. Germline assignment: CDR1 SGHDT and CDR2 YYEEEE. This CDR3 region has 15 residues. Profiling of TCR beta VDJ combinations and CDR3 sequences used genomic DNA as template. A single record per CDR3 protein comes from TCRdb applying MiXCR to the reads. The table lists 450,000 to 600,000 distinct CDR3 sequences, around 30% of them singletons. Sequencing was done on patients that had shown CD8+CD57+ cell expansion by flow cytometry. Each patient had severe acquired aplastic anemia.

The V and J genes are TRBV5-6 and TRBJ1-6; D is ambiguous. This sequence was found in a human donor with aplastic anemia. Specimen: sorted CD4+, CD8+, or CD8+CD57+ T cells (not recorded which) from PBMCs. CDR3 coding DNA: TGTGCCAGCAGCTTGTTGGAGGGTGACTACTCACCCCTCCACTTT. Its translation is CASSLLEGDYSPLHF.